This TCR beta chain was retrieved from a study of sequential checkpoint blockade in melanoma. Germline V CDR1 and CDR2: SGHRS, YFSETQ. Trimming stripped 4 bases from V and 0 bases from J, with 10 bases between. The CDR3 spans 14 residues. The treatment was: randomized to nivolumab then ipilimumab (arm A) or the reverse (arm B). This clone is medium-sized. Using immunoSEQ multiplex PCR, the repertoire was profiled, and TCRdb retains in-frame clones only, with some absent. The sample shows about 21,000 clones, roughly 30% of them seen only once. The sequence was collected from a human donor with melanoma. The rearrangement joins TRBV5-1 to TRBJ1-1; D not resolved. This specimen was tumor tissue (inferred from file names), taken from a patient given nivolumab and ipilimumab in sequence. The CDR3 DNA sequence: TGCGCCAGCAGCCCCTTGGTAATGAACACTGAAGCTTTCTTT. It specifies CASSPLVMNTEAFF.